Each of the 14 T cell receptor beta chains below was sequenced from the same sample in a study of blood T cell repertoires in COVID-19. The repertoire was sequenced with immunoSEQ multiplex PCR; TCRdb's copy has only in-frame clones and lacks some. Of 150,000 to 200,000 clones in the sample, 75% to 85% were seen once. Material: peripheral blood. These receptors were taken from an elderly woman with COVID-19, enrolled during active disease.

The V and J genes are TRBV7-9 and TRBJ2-1, with 10 bases fitting TRBD2. This CDR3 region has 16 residues. CDR1 and CDR2 from the germline V gene are SEHNR and FQNEAQ (reference sequence). J gave up 8 bases and V 4 bases, and 11 bases lay outside the gene matches. The CDR3 sequence is CASSSSGRALGDEQFF. The CDR3 nucleotides are TGTGCCAGCAGCTCCAGCGGGAGGGCCCTCGGCGATGAGCAGTTCTTC.

This clone has just one count. The chain carries TRBV9 and TRBJ1-5; D uncertain. V lost 1 base and J lost 6, with 11 bases in between. The germline gives CDR1 SGDLS, CDR2 YYNGEE. This CDR3 region has 14 residues. CDR3 DNA: TGTGCCAGCAGCGTAAGTGCCACTAGTCAGCCCCAGCATTTT. Its protein is CASSVSATSQPQHF.

V and J are TRBV28 and TRBJ2-1, with 8 positions matching TRBD1. J was trimmed by 7 bases and V by 5 bases; bases with no gene match: 7. Germline values: CDR1 MDHEN, CDR2 SYDVKM. CDR3 length: 14 residues. DNA for the CDR3: TGTGCCAGCAGTATGGGACAGGCGGTAAATGAGCAGTTCTTC. Translated, it gives CASSMGQAVNEQFF.

This clone has more than one count but fewer than ten. The chain joins TRBV15 to TRBJ2-7, with TRBD1 matching 8 bases. Germline CDR1 reads LNHNV; CDR2 reads YYDKDF (reference sequence). V lost 1 base, J lost 4 bases, and 9 bases stayed unmatched. CDR3 length: 16 residues. The CDR3 coding sequence is TGTGCCACCAGCAGAGCCCGGGACAGGACGGGGTACGAGCAGTACTTC. Its protein product is CATSRARDRTGYEQYF.

This sequence joins TRBV29-1 and TRBJ1-2, with D possibly being TRBD1 (5 bases). V lost 7 bases and J 4 bases, leaving 16 bases between the germline ends. In germline, CDR1 is SQVTM, CDR2 ANQGSEA. The CDR3 loop spans 13 amino acids. The CDR3 bases are TGCAGCGCCGAAACGGGGGGAGGCTATGGCTACACCTTC. Translation: CSAETGGGYGYTF.

This chain connects TRBV10-3 to TRBJ2-1; 7 bases align to TRBD2. Germline V gene sequence: CDR1 ENHRY, CDR2 SYGVKD. With 10 bases clipped from V and 6 bases from J, the junction kept 3 bases outside the gene matches. The CDR3 has 11 amino acids. The CDR3 bases are TGTGCCAGCTCTAGCGGCAATGAGCAGTTCTTC. Translated: CASSSGNEQFF.

The V gene is TRBV4-3, the J gene TRBJ1-3, with a weak D call TRBD1 (5 bases). V dropped 0 bases and J dropped 10 bases, with 13 bases sitting between them. This CDR3 comprises 14 residues. The germline gives CDR1 LGHNA, CDR2 YSLEER. The CDR3, as DNA: TGCGCCAGCAGCCAAGATCTGGGGGGGAGGACCATATATTTT. This gives the protein CASSQDLGGRTIYF.

This clone has a single count. This chain joins TRBV6-1 and TRBJ2-7, with TRBD2 matching over 10 bases. Germline trimming cut 1 base from V and 4 bases from J; bases unmatched to any gene: 19. The CDR3 extends over 20 amino acids. Germline loops: CDR1 MNHNS, CDR2 SASEGT. DNA of the CDR3: TGTGCCAGCAGTGAAGAAGATCAGGGCCGGGCTAGCGGGAGTATTTACGAGCAGTACTTC. This encodes CASSEEDQGRASGSIYEQYF.

The CDR3 region is CASNRGQDTQYF. CDR3 nucleotides: TGTGCCAGCAACAGGGGCCAGGATACGCAGTATTTT. The chain carries TRBV28 and TRBJ2-3; 7 positions agree with TRBD1. With V trimmed by 7 bases and J by 6 bases, 4 bases remained unmatched. Germline V gene data show CDR1 as MDHEN and CDR2 as SYDVKM. This CDR3 is built from 12 residues.

The chain has TRBV6-6 and TRBJ1-6; D unresolved. CDR1 MNHNY and CDR2 SVGAGI come from the germline V gene (reference sequence). The CDR3 runs to 14 residues. V was shortened by 7 bases and J by 0 bases, with 7 bases between the two germline ends. In DNA form, the CDR3 reads TGTGCCAGCACGGCTAGCTCCTATAATTCACCCCTCCACTTT. Translating gives CASTASSYNSPLHF.

The chain recombines TRBV7-2 with TRBJ2-5, with 15 positions matching TRBD2. Germline-derived CDR1 and CDR2 are SGHTA and FQGNSA. The CDR3 loop spans 17 amino acids. With V trimmed by 5 bases and J by 1 base, 5 bases remained unmatched. In DNA form, the CDR3 reads TGTGCCAGCAGCCCGGGACTAGCGGGGGGCCTCCAAGAGACCCAGTACTTC. It translates to CASSPGLAGGLQETQYF. Supplemented by reference TRBV7-2 and TRBJ2-5, the full variable domain reads GAGVSQSPSNKVTEKGKDVELRCDPISGHTALYWYRQSLGQGLEFLIYFQGNSAPDKSGLPSDRFSAERTGGSVSTLTIQRTQQEDSAVYLCASSPGLAGGLQETQYFGPGTRLLVL.

The chain employs TRBV6-1 and TRBJ1-1; the D is unclear. V gave up 3 bases and J gave up 0 bases, with 5 bases separating them. This CDR3 contains 13 residues. Germline assignment: CDR1 MNHNS and CDR2 SASEGT. CDR3 loop: CASSDHMNTEAFF. The DNA of the CDR3 is TGTGCCAGCAGTGACCACATGAACACTGAAGCTTTCTTT.

The chain carries TRBV11-3 and TRBJ1-2, with D unresolved. The CDR3 runs 18 residues. The V end lost 5 bases, the J end lost 0 bases, and 22 bases lay between the germline ends. Germline V gives CDR1 SGHNT, CDR2 YENEEA. Here the CDR3 reads CASSLPRVFTPSNYGYTF. The CDR3 nucleotides are TGTGCCAGCAGCCTTCCGCGGGTATTCACCCCCTCTAACTATGGCTACACCTTC.

On this clone itself: Other nucleotide sequences from this sample produce the same CDR3. V gene TRBV19 combines with J gene TRBJ1-2, with D perhaps matching TRBD1 (5 bases). CDR3 length: 13 amino acids. V was shortened by 5 bases and J by 2 bases, with 9 bases between the two germline ends. Looked up from germline, CDR1 is LNHDA and CDR2 is SQIVND (reference sequence). CDR3 loop: CASSWTLNYGYTF. The CDR3 region has the DNA TGTGCCAGTAGTTGGACACTCAACTATGGCTACACCTTC.